The rows below give T cell receptor beta chains drawn from one sample of a study of CD8 T cells in ankylosing spondylitis. TCRdb passed the 5' RACE reads through MiXCR, listing each CDR3 protein once. This table holds 350,000 or so distinct CDR3 sequences, roughly 15% found once. The sample was blood, either unsorted or a sorted T cell fraction (not recorded which). Receptor source: a male donor with ankylosing spondylitis or in good health (not recorded which). CDR3s include the opening cysteine and the closing phenylalanine or tryptophan. A D gene is named only where the DNA matches it firmly. The size of a clone is reported for some rows only, either as once, few or many, or as a class for expanded clones.

d_gene: TRBD2
j_gene: TRBJ2-2
v_gene: TRBV7-2
abundance: NA
CDR3aa: CASSLQGLADNTGELFF
CDR3nt: TGTGCCAGCAGCTTACAAGGACTAGCGGATAACACCGGGGAGCTGTTTTTT

d_gene: TRBD1
j_gene: TRBJ2-5
v_gene: TRBV3-1
abundance: NA
CDR3aa: CASREQGAETQYF
CDR3nt: TGTGCCAGCAGGGAACAGGGGGCAGAGACCCAGTACTTC

d_gene: NA
j_gene: TRBJ2-7
v_gene: TRBV3-1
abundance: NA
CDR3aa: CASSLGALYEQYF
CDR3nt: TGTGCCAGCAGCCTAGGAGCCCTCTACGAGCAGTACTTC

d_gene: TRBD2
j_gene: TRBJ2-7
v_gene: TRBV11-2
abundance: NA
CDR3aa: CASSSPRLAGGSLYEQYF
CDR3nt: TGTGCCAGCAGCTCCCCGCGACTAGCGGGGGGCTCCCTCTACGAGCAGTACTTC

d_gene: TRBD1
j_gene: TRBJ1-3
v_gene: TRBV5-1
abundance: NA
CDR3aa: CASSPGQAQRSGNTIYF
CDR3nt: TGCGCCAGCAGCCCGGGACAGGCGCAACGCTCTGGAAACACCATATATTTT

d_gene: NA
j_gene: TRBJ1-1
v_gene: TRBV10-3
abundance: few
CDR3aa: CAITPGSANTEAFF
CDR3nt: TGTGCCATCACCCCGGGCAGTGCGAACACTGAAGCTTTCTTT

d_gene: NA
j_gene: TRBJ2-3
v_gene: TRBV12-3/TRBV12-4
abundance: few
CDR3aa: CASRESGTDTQYF
CDR3nt: TGTGCCAGCAGGGAGTCGGGCACAGATACGCAGTATTTT

d_gene: NA
j_gene: TRBJ1-1
v_gene: TRBV4-1
abundance: few
CDR3aa: CASSQTRRQEAFF
CDR3nt: TGCGCCAGCAGCCAAACTCGTCGGCAGGAAGCTTTCTTT

d_gene: NA
j_gene: TRBJ2-1
v_gene: TRBV5-6
abundance: few
CDR3aa: CASRTRGRGSYNEQFF
CDR3nt: TGTGCCAGCAGAACCAGGGGGCGCGGGAGTTACAATGAGCAGTTCTTC

d_gene: NA
j_gene: TRBJ2-7
v_gene: TRBV6-5
abundance: few
CDR3aa: CASSYRADEDYEQYF
CDR3nt: TGTGCCAGCAGTTACAGGGCCGACGAAGACTACGAGCAGTACTTC

d_gene: NA
j_gene: TRBJ2-3
v_gene: TRBV5-1
abundance: NA
CDR3aa: CASSLAGRELEDTQYF
CDR3nt: TGCGCCAGCAGCTTGGCCGGACGGGAGCTCGAAGATACGCAGTATTTT

d_gene: TRBD1
j_gene: TRBJ1-6
v_gene: TRBV12-3/TRBV12-4
abundance: few
CDR3aa: CASSLGTENSPLHF
CDR3nt: TGTGCCAGCAGCTTGGGGACAGAGAATTCACCCCTCCACTTT

d_gene: TRBD1
j_gene: TRBJ1-1
v_gene: TRBV5-1
abundance: few
CDR3aa: CASSFNRGREAFF
CDR3nt: TGCGCCAGCAGCTTCAACAGGGGACGTGAAGCTTTCTTT

d_gene: NA
j_gene: TRBJ2-2
v_gene: TRBV5-3
abundance: NA
CDR3aa: CARGPRLGVSGELFF
CDR3nt: TGTGCCAGGGGACCCAGGCTGGGGGTCTCCGGGGAGCTGTTTTTT